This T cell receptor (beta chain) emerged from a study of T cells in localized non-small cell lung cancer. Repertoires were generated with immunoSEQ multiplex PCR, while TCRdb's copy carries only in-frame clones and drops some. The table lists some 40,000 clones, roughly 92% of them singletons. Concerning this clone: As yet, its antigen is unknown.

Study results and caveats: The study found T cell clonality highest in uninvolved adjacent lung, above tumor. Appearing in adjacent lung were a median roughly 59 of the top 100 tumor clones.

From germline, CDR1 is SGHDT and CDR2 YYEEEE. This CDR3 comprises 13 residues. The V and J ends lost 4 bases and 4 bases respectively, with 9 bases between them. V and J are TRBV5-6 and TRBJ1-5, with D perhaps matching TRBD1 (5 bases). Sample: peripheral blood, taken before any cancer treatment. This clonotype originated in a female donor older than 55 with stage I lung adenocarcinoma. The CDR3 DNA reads TGTGCCAGCAGCCGGGGGAGAAATCAGCCCCAGCATTTT. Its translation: CASSRGRNQPQHF.